These 31 T cell receptor beta chains share one sample of origin, sequenced in a study of Ad26.COV2.S vaccination and SARS-CoV-2 variants. TCRdb's table, derived via immunoSEQ multiplex PCR, lists solely in-frame clones and lacks some. There are more than 300,000 clones in the sample; just over 85% occur only once, and 1.9% lies in the top ten. The treatment here: some 20 received Ad26.COV2.S at low or high dose, single or two shots; a few received placebo; per-sample allocation not given. Repertoires come from day 63 after the first vaccine or placebo injection. This material consisted of peripheral blood, taken in a trial of Ad26.COV2.S vaccine versus placebo. The receptors were sampled from a person between 18 and 65 years old who received the Ad26.COV2.S COVID-19 vaccine or a placebo.

This clone was recorded once. The V and J genes are TRBV30 and TRBJ1-5, with a tentative D call TRBD1 (5 bases). The CDR3 sequence is 16 residues long. Germline CDR1 is GTSNPN and CDR2 is SVGIG (reference sequence). Trimming took 2 bases from V and 4 from J, leaving 18 bases between them. The CDR3 reads CAWSNLGTGQNQPQHF. The CDR3 bases are TGTGCCTGGAGTAACCTTGGGACGGGGCAAAATCAGCCCCAGCATTTT.

The genes are TRBV3-1 (or the pseudogene TRBV3-2) and TRBJ2-1, with 8 nucleotides matching TRBD2. V was clipped by 2 bases and J by 4 bases; unmatched bases: 7. CDR3 length equals 16 residues. Germline CDR1 and CDR2: LGHDT and YNNKEL (reference sequence). CDR3 DNA: TGTGCCAGCAGCCAACCCGGGATAGCGGGGTACAATGAGCAGTTCTTC. Its translation is CASSQPGIAGYNEQFF.

DNA for the CDR3: TGTGCCAGCAGCTTGGGACTAGCGGGGGGCGGTGAGCAGTTCTTC. This sequence encodes CASSLGLAGGGEQFF. V is TRBV7-9 and J is TRBJ2-1; 15 nucleotides line up with TRBD2. V lost 3 bases, J lost 9 bases, and 3 bases stayed unmatched. Germline V CDR1 and CDR2: SEHNR, FQNEAQ (reference sequence). This CDR3 region has 15 residues.

V and J are TRBV19 and TRBJ2-1; D is undetermined. Trimming cost V 3 bases and J 9 bases, with 9 bases left between them. The length of the CDR3 is 12 residues. Germline CDR1 reads LNHDA; CDR2 reads SQIVND (reference sequence). This CDR3 is CASSIGRAEQFF. The CDR3 DNA is TGTGCCAGTAGTATTGGACGGGCTGAGCAGTTCTTC.

The rearrangement uses TRBV10-3 and TRBJ2-3; 12 positions match TRBD2. With 5 bases clipped from V and 0 bases from J, the junction kept 6 bases outside the gene matches. CDR1 and CDR2 (germline): ENHRY, SYGVKD. The CDR3 sequence is 17 residues long. DNA of the CDR3: TGTGCCATCAGTAGAAAAACTAGCGGGGGGAGCACAGATACGCAGTATTTT. Translated, it gives CAISRKTSGGSTDTQYF.

The chain links TRBV24-1 to TRBJ2-2; 11 bases fit TRBD1. The germline V gene has CDR1 KGHDR and CDR2 SFDVKD. The J segment lost 0 bases and the V segment lost 2 bases, leaving 1 base of the junction unmatched. CDR3 length: 17 residues. DNA of the CDR3: TGTGCCACCAGTGATTCGGACAGGGGGCCGAACACCGGGGAGCTGTTTTTT. Translation gives CATSDSDRGPNTGELFF.

In the case of this clone: The junction shows a germline mismatch at one end, possibly a read error. The chain has TRBV6-2 or TRBV6-3 and TRBJ1-4; 9 nucleotides line up with TRBD1. This CDR3 spans 11 amino acids. The germline V gene has CDR1 MNHEY and CDR2 SVGEGT. This CDR3 is CASSMGQGRIF. Here the CDR3 DNA reads TGTGCCAGCAGTATGGGACAGGGCAGGATTTTT.

The chain uses TRBV3-1 (or the pseudogene TRBV3-2) and TRBJ1-1; 9 positions match TRBD1. V trimming: 6 bases; J trimming: 1 base; junction bases outside the gene matches: 3. Per the germline V gene, CDR1 is LGHDT and CDR2 is YNNKEL (reference sequence). The CDR3 runs 14 residues. This CDR3 is CASRDRGENTEAFF. CDR3 sequence (DNA): TGTGCCAGCAGGGACAGGGGCGAGAACACTGAAGCTTTCTTT.

This rearrangement joins TRBV13 to TRBJ1-2; TRBD1 agrees at 7 bases. The CDR3 is 17 residues long. The V gene end was trimmed by 5 bases and the J gene end by 5 bases; junction bases not matched to a gene: 17. Germline CDR1 PRHDT, CDR2 FYEKMQ (reference sequence). DNA of the CDR3: TGTGCCAGCAGCATCCAGACAGGGCCCCCGCATACATATGGCTACACCTTC. The encoded protein is CASSIQTGPPHTYGYTF.

The genes are TRBV29-1 and TRBJ2-2, with no clear D. Germline loops: CDR1 SQVTM, CDR2 ANQGSEA. The CDR3 covers 13 residues. V gave up 1 base and J gave up 0 bases, with 3 bases separating them. The chain's CDR3 is CSVEATNTGELFF. CDR3 bases: TGCAGCGTTGAAGCGACGAACACCGGGGAGCTGTTTTTT.

This sequence joins TRBV11-2 and TRBJ1-2; 7 bases match TRBD1. CDR1 and CDR2 from the germline V gene are SGHAT and FQNNGV. The CDR3 is made up of 15 amino acids. Trimming removed 3 bases from V and 4 bases from J; junction bases left unmatched: 8. The CDR3 DNA reads as TGTGCCAGCAGCTTCTCCAGGGGACAGTCCTATGGCTACACCTTC. Translation: CASSFSRGQSYGYTF.

The chain is built from TRBV5-1 and TRBJ2-1; D could derive from TRBD1 or TRBD2 (5 bases each). CDR1 SGHRS and CDR2 YFSETQ come from the germline V gene. V was shortened by 4 bases and J by 8 bases, with 16 bases between the two germline ends. This CDR3 is 14 amino acids long. As DNA, the CDR3 is TGCGCCAGCAGCCTCGGGGTGGGACCTGATGAGCAGTTCTTC. Translating it yields CASSLGVGPDEQFF.

V gene TRBV10-3 combines with J gene TRBJ2-3; the match to TRBD1 covers 7 bases. Germline assignment: CDR1 ENHRY and CDR2 SYGVKD. The CDR3 is made up of 14 amino acids. V dropped 6 bases and J dropped 2; count of bases not matched to a gene: 5. This CDR3 is CAIRRGLDTDTQYF. Written as DNA, the CDR3 is TGTGCCATCAGAAGGGGGCTTGACACAGATACGCAGTATTTT.

The CDR3 protein is CASSYSISGAGTYNEQFF. In DNA form, the CDR3 reads TGTGCCAGCAGTTACTCGATCTCGGGGGCCGGGACCTACAATGAGCAGTTCTTC. The V gene is TRBV6-7, the J gene TRBJ2-1; D may match TRBD1 or TRBD2 (6 bases each). TRBV6-7 counts as an open reading frame of uncertain function. Trimming shortened V by 0 bases and J by 2 bases, and 17 bases separated the two germline ends. This CDR3 is 18 amino acids long.

The J gene is TRBJ2-3, the V gene TRBV4-3; 9 bases agree with TRBD2. Trimming took 0 bases from V and 2 from J; bases not matched to a gene: 9. This CDR3 has 18 residues. Germline V gene data show CDR1 as LGHNA and CDR2 as YSLEER. The CDR3 reads CASSQDSLAGLYTDTQYF. CDR3 sequence (DNA): TGCGCCAGCAGCCAAGATAGTCTAGCGGGGCTCTACACAGATACGCAGTATTTT.

This clone was counted between two and nine times. The chain links TRBV6-5 to TRBJ2-7, with D possibly matching TRBD2 (5 bases). CDR1 MNHEY and CDR2 SVGAGI come from the germline V gene. Trimming removed 6 bases at V and 3 bases at J, with 18 bases between. The CDR3 is 15 residues long. The DNA for the CDR3 is TGTGCCAGCAGAATACAGAGAGGGTTCAACTACGAGCAGTACTTC. Its protein product is CASRIQRGFNYEQYF.

This chain uses TRBV5-4 with TRBJ1-2, with a weak D call TRBD1 (6 bases). Looked up from germline, CDR1 is SGHNT and CDR2 is YYREEE (reference sequence). Between the trimmed V and J ends, which lost 4 bases and 4 bases, there was a span of 17 bases. CDR3 length equals 15 residues. The CDR3 DNA is TGTGCCAGCAGCCAGGGAACAGGGCCCTCCTATGGCTACACCTTC. As protein: CASSQGTGPSYGYTF. Complete variable domain (other parts from reference TRBV5-4 and TRBJ1-2): ETGVTQSPTHLIKTRGQQVTLRCSSQSGHNTVSWYQQALGQGPQFIFQYYREEENGRGNFPPRFSGLQFPNYSSELNVNALELDDSALYLCASSQGTGPSYGYTFGSGTRLTVV.

The CDR3 loop is CASQRGVDEKLFF. The CDR3 nucleotides read TGCGCCAGCCAGAGGGGGGTGGATGAAAAACTGTTTTTT. The chain joins TRBV5-1 to TRBJ1-4, with D tentatively TRBD1 (6 bases). The CDR3 is 13 residues long. Looked up from germline, CDR1 is SGHRS and CDR2 is YFSETQ. V lost 7 bases to trimming and J lost 6 bases, with 13 bases between them.

V and J are TRBV18 and TRBJ1-5, with 7 nucleotides matching TRBD1. The CDR3 length is 15 residues. In germline, CDR1 is KGHSH, CDR2 LQKENI. The V and J ends lost 3 bases and 5 bases, in that order; junction bases with no gene match: 7. CDR3 loop: CASSPNDRADQPQHF. The CDR3 DNA sequence: TGTGCCAGCTCACCGAATGACAGGGCGGATCAGCCCCAGCATTTT.

The rearrangement uses TRBV12-5 and TRBJ1-3, with D hard to call. Trimming removed 7 bases from V and 1 base from J, with 8 bases in between. The germline V gene has CDR1 LGHNT and CDR2 FRNRAP. The CDR3 extends over 13 amino acids. CDR3: CASVSGSGNTIYF. The DNA for the CDR3 is TGTGCTAGTGTCTCAGGATCTGGAAACACCATATATTTT.

The table lists this clone with a count of one. V is TRBV7-2 and J is TRBJ2-5, with 11 nucleotides matching TRBD2. Trimming at V came to 5 bases and at J to 5 bases, leaving 7 bases not matched to a gene. This CDR3 spans 15 amino acids. The germline gives CDR1 SGHTA, CDR2 FQGNSA. CDR3 bases: TGTGCCAGCAGCCCGCCGGGACTAGCGGAGGAGACCCAGTACTTC. Residues: CASSPPGLAEETQYF.

The CDR3 sequence is CASSLRDNSPLHF. In DNA, the CDR3 is TGTGCCAGCAGCTTACGGGATAATTCACCCCTCCACTTT. The gene calls are TRBV7-9 and TRBJ1-6; D is unclear. The CDR3 has 13 residues. CDR1 is SEHNR, CDR2 FQNEAQ, per germline (reference sequence). V was cut by 2 bases and J by 5 bases, with 4 bases left in between.

This chain connects TRBV19 to TRBJ2-7; the match to TRBD1 covers 9 bases. This CDR3 contains 15 residues. CDR1 and CDR2 (germline): LNHDA, SQIVND (reference sequence). V lost 4 bases, J lost 2 bases, and 6 bases stayed unmatched. The CDR3 DNA reads TGTGCCAGTAGTAGACCGGGACAGGGAACCTACGAGCAGTACTTC. This translates into CASSRPGQGTYEQYF.

This clone occurred once. Here the CDR3 reads CASSLRGDGGRGADTQYF. CDR3 nucleotides: TGTGCCAGCAGCTTACGAGGGGACGGGGGCCGGGGCGCAGATACGCAGTATTTT. The rearrangement uses TRBV7-9 and TRBJ2-3; perhaps D is TRBD1 or TRBD2 (6 bases each). This CDR3 has 18 residues. Deletions cut 2 bases from V and 4 bases from J, with 22 bases between. Germline lookup yields CDR1 SEHNR and CDR2 FQNEAQ (reference sequence).

The chain couples TRBV9 to TRBJ2-1; D is possibly TRBD2 (6 bases). The CDR3 totals 15 residues. Germline loops: CDR1 SGDLS, CDR2 YYNGEE. Trimming removed 0 bases from V and 7 bases from J, with 14 bases in between. The CDR3 protein is CASSVGRGRWNEQFF. CDR3 DNA sequence: TGTGCCAGCAGCGTAGGTCGGGGGAGGTGGAATGAGCAGTTCTTC. Combining the CDR3 with reference TRBV9 and TRBJ2-1 gives the whole variable domain DSGVTQTPKHLITATGQRVTLRCSPRSGDLSVYWYQQSLDQGLQFLIQYYNGEERAKGNILERFSAQQFPDLHSELNLSSLELGDSALYFCASSVGRGRWNEQFFGPGTRLTVL.

The chain couples TRBV13 to TRBJ1-4, with D possibly matching TRBD1 (5 bases). CDR1 and CDR2 (germline): PRHDT, FYEKMQ (reference sequence). This CDR3 comprises 15 residues. The V and J ends lost 1 base and 1 base respectively, with 7 bases between them. The CDR3 is CASSLAGRTNEKLFF. The CDR3 nucleotides read TGTGCCAGCAGCTTAGCGGGACGAACTAATGAAAAACTGTTTTTT. Together with reference TRBV13 and TRBJ1-4, the CDR3 gives the full variable domain: AAGVIQSPRHLIKEKRETATLKCYPIPRHDTVYWYQQGPGQDPQFLISFYEKMQSDKGSIPDRFSAQQFSDYHSELNMSSLELGDSALYFCASSLAGRTNEKLFFGSGTQLSVL.

The chain links TRBV5-4 to TRBJ1-1, with a weak D call TRBD1 (6 bases). The CDR3 loop spans 15 amino acids. The V and J ends lost 7 bases and 7 bases respectively, with 23 bases between them. Germline V gives CDR1 SGHNT, CDR2 YYREEE (reference sequence). The CDR3 coding sequence is TGTGCCAGCGCCGGATCACTACAGGGTGATGGTGAAGCTTTCTTT. Translated, it gives CASAGSLQGDGEAFF.

This clone was picked up one time. This rearrangement joins TRBV5-4 to TRBJ2-3, with no clear D. The germline gives CDR1 SGHNT, CDR2 YYREEE (reference sequence). This CDR3 has 11 amino acids. Trimming removed 3 bases at V and 2 bases at J, with 1 base between. For the CDR3, the DNA is TGTGCCAGCAGCTCCACAGATACGCAGTATTTT. Amino acid sequence: CASSSTDTQYF. Based on the CDR3 plus reference TRBV5-4 and TRBJ2-3, the full variable domain is ETGVTQSPTHLIKTRGQQVTLRCSSQSGHNTVSWYQQALGQGPQFIFQYYREEENGRGNFPPRFSGLQFPNYSSELNVNALELDDSALYLCASSSTDTQYFGPGTRLTVL.

This clone was seen once. The chain uses TRBV19 and TRBJ1-6, with D unclear. The CDR3 has 14 amino acids. In germline, CDR1 is LNHDA, CDR2 SQIVND (reference sequence). The germline V and J ends were trimmed by 1 base and 7 bases, with 8 bases remaining between them. The CDR3 nucleotides read TGTGCCAGTAGTATAGCGACGGGGAATTCACCCCTCCACTTT. It codes for CASSIATGNSPLHF.

The sample holds one count of this clone. V gene TRBV14 combines with J gene TRBJ1-1, with D tentatively TRBD1 (5 bases). This CDR3 is 13 amino acids long. V lost 5 bases and J 4 bases, leaving 11 bases between the germline ends. In germline, CDR1 is SGHDN, CDR2 FVKESK. DNA of the CDR3: TGTGCCAGCAGCTTAATTCAGGGCACTGAAGCTTTCTTT. Its protein product is CASSLIQGTEAFF.

The chain couples TRBV4-1 to TRBJ2-4, with TRBD2 identical over 7 bases. The germline V gene encodes CDR1 MGHRA and CDR2 YSYEKL. This CDR3 comprises 15 residues. The trim removed 4 bases at V and 8 bases at J, leaving 11 bases unmatched. The CDR3, as DNA: TGCGCCAGCAGCCCGCAATCCGGGGGGTTGTACATTCAGTACTTC. Residues: CASSPQSGGLYIQYF.